Listed below are T cell receptor beta chains from one sample, sequenced in a study of T and B cells in COVID-19 patients. TCRdb itself ran the multiplex PCR reads through MiXCR, one entry per CDR3 protein. The repertoire holds around 28,000 distinct CDR3 sequences, around a third seen once, with 1.5% to 2% in the top ten. The sequenced sample was blood. Source of these receptors: a human donor who had recovered from COVID-19. Each CDR3 is given without its conserved first and last residue. Not every row has a clone size; where given, it reads once, few, many or a size class.

clone_size	v_call	j_call	cdr3_aa
.	TRBV20-1	TRBJ2-7	SARDLDRGVSYEQY
.	TRBV5-7	TRBJ1-1	ASSVLPFRDRGTKNTEAF
many	TRBV19	TRBJ1-5	ASSSYDSGNQPQH
many	TRBV6-1	TRBJ2-7	ASRTDSYEQY
few	TRBV20-1	TRBJ2-6	SAEVGRGLRSGANVLT
.	TRBV24-1	TRBJ1-3	ATSDRGAGNTIY
few	TRBV19	TRBJ1-2	ASSTGTGLFYGYT
.	TRBV20-1	TRBJ1-1	SPKQSGTEAF
.	TRBV6-6	TRBJ1-6	ASSYPKGGSNSPLH
.	TRBV20-1	TRBJ1-6	SAIGREYYNSPLH
many	TRBV15	TRBJ1-4	ATSTPQRGQPNEKLF
once	TRBV24-1	TRBJ2-3	ATSDRLGADTQY
many	TRBV10-3	TRBJ2-2	AISEPLHRYNTGELF
few	TRBV19	TRBJ1-2	ASSKPGQNWGYT
.	TRBV6-1	TRBJ2-7	ASSQDRGPDEQY
.	TRBV20-1	TRBJ2-1	SAREWGGSYNEQF
few	TRBV12-3/TRBV12-4	TRBJ2-2	ASSGPLAALNTGELF
.	TRBV18	TRBJ1-1	ASSPPEGMNTKAF
.	TRBV10-3	TRBJ2-7	AISGTGGTPPYEQY
.	TRBV30	TRBJ1-4	AWSSGQGELF
few	TRBV6-5	TRBJ2-7	ASSRVYEQY
few	TRBV5-4	TRBJ1-1	ASSSDRASEGNTEAF
.	TRBV18	TRBJ1-5	ASSPAGGNQPQH
.	TRBV12-3/TRBV12-4	TRBJ2-7	ASTTGQGFYEQY
.	TRBV4-3	TRBJ1-4	ASSQGKRQLNEKLF
medium-sized	TRBV19	TRBJ2-7	ASSIVAGLSYEQY
.	TRBV5-6	TRBJ2-7	ASSLAGTGNDEY
.	TRBV30	TRBJ1-1	AWSNRGRGTEAF
.	TRBV7-2	TRBJ2-1	ASSSDSQAYNEQF
few	TRBV6-1	TRBJ2-3	ASSEAVTSGTDTQY
.	TRBV6-5	TRBJ2-7	ASSRSRVSYEQY
.	TRBV7-9	TRBJ2-5	ARSSSVETQY
.	TRBV5-6	TRBJ2-3	ASSLGPGGPPRDTQY
few	TRBV6-5	TRBJ2-2	ASSYFGHTGELF
many	TRBV6-5	TRBJ2-2	ASNRDPAGELF
few	TRBV29-1	TRBJ1-2	SVGDIRGYT
.	TRBV7-6	TRBJ1-1	ASSLGTGAGWTEAF
medium-sized	TRBV29-1	TRBJ1-2	SVEDRDGYT
once	TRBV7-9	TRBJ2-7	ASSFQGGVYEQY
.	TRBV7-2	TRBJ2-3	ASSPGTFSTDTQY
few	TRBV30	TRBJ1-4	AWSWRGQPGEKLF
few	TRBV19	TRBJ1-3	ASTLRSGNTIY
many	TRBV19	TRBJ1-6	ASSIGRVNSPLH
.	TRBV7-2	TRBJ1-1	ASSPTGGRDTEAF
.	TRBV5-6	TRBJ1-5	ASSLSGGSNQPQH
few	TRBV20-1	TRBJ2-7	SAPAPQGEQY